This TCR beta chain was identified during a study of blood T cell repertoires in COVID-19. The wider study: Samples taken during acute and convalescent COVID-19 were collected in the United States, Italy and Spain. In each case, the material was cDNA or gDNA derived from T cells, B-cell-depleted T cells, or PBMCs.

Original handling: Amplification of reference gene primers was used by the study to estimate nucleated cell counts. The repertoire was sequenced with immunoSEQ multiplex PCR; TCRdb's copy has only in-frame clones and lacks some. Clonal size and the V and J genes are those of that table, whereas D and trimming came from the DNA. The table shows around 180,000 clones, with roughly nine tenths occurring only once. The V segment lost 7 bases and the J segment 4 bases; nucleotides outside the gene matches: 5. This CDR3 has 13 amino acids. CDR1 and CDR2 (germline): MNHEY, SVGAGI. The sequenced sample consisted of peripheral blood. The TCR comes from a man between 60 and 75 years old with acute or convalescent COVID-19. V usage is TRBV6-5 and J usage is TRBJ2-7; 9 bases line up with TRBD2. CDR3 region: CASTASGAYEQYV. The DNA of the CDR3 is TGTGCCAGCACCGCTAGCGGGGCTTACGAGCAGTACGTC.